Listed here are 28 T cell receptor beta chains from one sample, sequenced in a study of T-cell memory formation after mild COVID-19. From the 5' RACE reads, TCRdb called clonotypes with MiXCR, one entry per CDR3 protein. The sample lists roughly 240,000 distinct CDR3 sequences, 15% to 20% seen once, with 22% in the top ten. The sequenced material came from PBMCs or a T cell subset sorted from them (not recorded which). The source of these receptors is a man aged 18 to 29 who had mild COVID-19 (a few samples of this study predate the infection). Cell type and time point are not known.

V gene TRBV5-1 combines with J gene TRBJ2-6, with TRBD1 matching over 8 bases. With V trimmed by 2 bases and J by 0 bases, 10 bases remained unmatched. There are 19 residues in the CDR3. Germline CDR1 is SGHRS and CDR2 is YFSETQ. Written as DNA, the CDR3 is TGCGCCAGCAGCTTTCCCTCGGGACAGGAATACTCTGGGGCCAACGTCCTGACTTTC. It specifies CASSFPSGQEYSGANVLTF.

The chain combines TRBV5-6 with TRBJ2-3, with 13 bases identical to TRBD2. The CDR3 loop spans 17 amino acids. V lost 4 bases to trimming and J lost 1 base; unmatched junction nucleotides: 6. Per the germline V gene, CDR1 is SGHDT and CDR2 is YYEEEE. In nucleotides, the CDR3 is TGTGCCAGCAGCAGCCGACTAGCGGGGGGCCGCACAGATACGCAGTATTTT. Protein product: CASSSRLAGGRTDTQYF.

This clonotype has only a few counts. This chain links TRBV5-1 with TRBJ1-4, with D unresolved. The CDR3 length is 15 residues. Trimming removed 4 bases at V and 0 bases at J, with 10 bases between. Germline V gene data show CDR1 as SGHRS and CDR2 as YFSETQ. The CDR3 coding sequence is TGCGCCAGCAGCCCAACTGTGTCAACTAATGAAAAACTGTTTTTT. Translating it yields CASSPTVSTNEKLFF.

The chain employs TRBV7-9 and TRBJ2-5, with a tentative D call TRBD1 (6 bases). This CDR3 has 15 amino acids. Germline assignment: CDR1 SEHNR and CDR2 FQNEAQ (reference sequence). Deletions cut 4 bases from V and 3 bases from J, with 15 bases between. The CDR3 reads CASSSKGEMEETQYF. The CDR3 DNA follows: TGTGCCAGCAGCTCGAAGGGGGAGATGGAAGAGACCCAGTACTTC.

A few counts support this clonotype. This chain connects TRBV7-2 to TRBJ2-5; TRBD1 agrees at 9 bases. This CDR3 is 13 amino acids long. The V gene end was trimmed by 6 bases and the J gene end by 4 bases; junction bases not matched to a gene: 3. Looked up from germline, CDR1 is SGHTA and CDR2 is FQGNSA. CDR3 residues: CASRLTGGETQYF. CDR3 in DNA: TGTGCCAGCAGGTTGACAGGGGGAGAGACCCAGTACTTC.

This clonotype was observed a few times. This sequence joins TRBV6-6 and TRBJ1-1; perhaps TRBD1 as D (5 bases). This CDR3 is built from 14 residues. Germline lookup yields CDR1 MNHNY and CDR2 SVGAGI (reference sequence). The V end was cut by 1 base, the J end by 5 bases, with 11 bases between. CDR3 amino acids: CASSYWVRATEAFF. In DNA form, the CDR3 reads TGTGCCAGCAGTTACTGGGTCAGGGCTACTGAAGCTTTCTTT.

The sample holds a few counts of this clonotype. V gene TRBV5-1 combines with J gene TRBJ2-3, with 8 bases that match TRBD1. The germline V gene encodes CDR1 SGHRS and CDR2 YFSETQ. The J segment lost 1 base and the V segment lost 4 bases, leaving 5 bases of the junction unmatched. The CDR3 consists of 15 residues. As DNA, the CDR3 is TGCGCCAGCAGCGGACAGGGCGTGGGCACAGATACGCAGTATTTT. This gives the protein CASSGQGVGTDTQYF.

The sample holds a few counts of this clonotype. The chain couples TRBV6-6 to TRBJ1-5; D is ambiguous. CDR1 is MNHNY and CDR2 is SVGAGI in the germline V gene (reference sequence). V lost 6 bases, J lost 7 bases, and 13 bases lay in between. The CDR3 sequence is 13 residues long. CDR3 nucleotides: TGTGCCAGCAGGCCCTCGACCTGGCAGCCCCAGCATTTT. Protein: CASRPSTWQPQHF.

This clonotype appeared many times. The chain carries TRBV7-2 and TRBJ2-7, with TRBD1 as a possible D gene (6 bases). V lost 4 bases, J lost 6 bases, and 13 bases lay in between. CDR3 size: 13 residues. The germline gives CDR1 SGHTA, CDR2 FQGNSA. The DNA for the CDR3 is TGTGCCAGCAGCTCACAACAGGGCTCCGAGCAGTACGTC. The encoded protein is CASSSQQGSEQYV.

This chain connects TRBV5-1 to TRBJ2-1; D could derive from TRBD1 or TRBD2 (5 bases each). V dropped 2 bases and J dropped 8 bases, with 14 bases sitting between them. Germline V CDR1 and CDR2: SGHRS, YFSETQ. This CDR3 has 14 residues. In nucleotides, the CDR3 is TGCGCCAGCAGCTTACGGGACGGTTCGGATGAGCAGTTCTTC. Protein: CASSLRDGSDEQFF.

With respect to this clonotype: This CDR3 is missing its conserved last phenylalanine or tryptophan, likely due to a read error. The chain recombines TRBV7-2 with TRBJ2-7, with TRBD1 matching 9 bases. V shed 5 bases, J shed 3 bases, and the junction held 2 bases outside the gene matches. CDR1 is SGHTA and CDR2 is FQGNSA in the germline V gene. The CDR3 has 13 amino acids. The CDR3 protein is CASSMDRGYEQYL. The CDR3 DNA reads as TGTGCCAGCAGCATGGACAGGGGCTACGAGCAGTACTTA.

The V and J genes are TRBV6-2 or TRBV6-3 and TRBJ1-5, with TRBD1 matching 8 bases. The germline V gene encodes CDR1 MNHEY and CDR2 SVGEGT. The CDR3 sequence is 15 residues long. V gave up 5 bases and J gave up 3 bases; unmatched junction bases: 6. CDR3 amino acids: CASSPDRGDNQPQHF. The CDR3, as DNA: TGTGCCAGCAGTCCCGACAGGGGCGACAATCAGCCCCAGCATTTT.

This clonotype was observed a few times. The chain recombines TRBV7-2 with TRBJ1-4, with D uncertain. Trimming took 3 bases from V and 5 from J, leaving 10 bases between them. The CDR3 is 14 amino acids. Germline assignment: CDR1 SGHTA and CDR2 FQGNSA. The CDR3: CASSFGSVNEKLFF. CDR3 in DNA: TGTGCCAGCAGCTTTGGCAGCGTAAATGAAAAACTGTTTTTT.

The sample holds a few counts of this clonotype. The chain combines TRBV7-8 with TRBJ2-7, with D perhaps matching TRBD2 (5 bases). V shed 2 bases and J shed 10 bases, with 12 bases lying between them. Germline CDR1 and CDR2: SGHVS and FQNEAQ. The CDR3 spans 12 residues. In DNA, the CDR3 is TGTGCCAGCAGCTTAATCGGGGTGAGACAGTACTTC. It codes for CASSLIGVRQYF.

This chain links TRBV27 with TRBJ2-7, with 9 bases lining up with TRBD1. The J segment lost 1 base and the V segment lost 8 bases, leaving 6 bases of the junction unmatched. The CDR3 has 14 amino acids. The germline V gene encodes CDR1 MNHEY and CDR2 SMNVEV (reference sequence). CDR3 loop: CASRWGQGSYEQYF. Written as DNA, the CDR3 is TGTGCCAGCCGCTGGGGACAGGGATCCTACGAGCAGTACTTC.

The V and J genes are TRBV20-1 and TRBJ1-3; D call uncertain. The V gene's germline CDR1 is DFQATT and CDR2 SNEGSKA (reference sequence). The V and J ends lost 1 base and 2 bases respectively, with 12 bases between them. The CDR3 has 15 residues. The CDR3 nucleotides read TGCAGTGCTAGAGTTGTGGGCAGTACTGGAAACACCATATATTTT. It is translated as CSARVVGSTGNTIYF.

This chain joins TRBV7-9 and TRBJ2-2; the match to TRBD2 covers 12 bases. This CDR3 comprises 18 residues. After removal of 0 bases from V and 0 bases from J, the junction contained 2 bases not matched to a gene. Per the germline V gene, CDR1 is SEHNR and CDR2 is FQNEAQ (reference sequence). CDR3 DNA sequence: TGTGCCAGCAGCTTAGCTCGACTAGCGGGGGCGAACACCGGGGAGCTGTTTTTT. It codes for CASSLARLAGANTGELFF.

This clonotype was observed a handful of times. This chain joins TRBV5-4 and TRBJ2-1; 8 nucleotides agree with TRBD1. CDR1 and CDR2 (germline): SGHNT, YYREEE (reference sequence). This CDR3 has 13 residues. The V and J ends lost 3 bases and 15 bases, in that order; junction bases with no gene match: 11. CDR3 loop: CASSWYGQGIPFF. CDR3 DNA: TGTGCCAGCAGCTGGTACGGACAGGGTATCCCGTTCTTC.

This clonotype has at least ten counts. This rearrangement joins TRBV12-3 or TRBV12-4 to TRBJ1-2; D is unresolved. V lost 2 bases and J 2 bases, leaving 3 bases between the germline ends. The CDR3 runs 12 residues. The CDR3 DNA reads TGTGCCAGCAGTTTACAAAACTATGGCTACACCTTC. Translation gives CASSLQNYGYTF.

V usage is TRBV5-1 and J usage is TRBJ1-2; possible D gene TRBD1, 5 bases. V lost 4 bases, J lost 4 bases, and 14 bases lay in between. The CDR3 extends over 14 amino acids. CDR1 SGHRS and CDR2 YFSETQ come from the germline V gene. This chain's CDR3 is CASSRGSGTYGYTF. The CDR3 DNA sequence: TGCGCCAGCAGCCGAGGATCGGGGACCTATGGCTACACCTTC.

This clonotype was counted a single time. This chain links TRBV27 with TRBJ2-7; D is uncertain. Trimming removed 1 base at V and 5 bases at J, with 12 bases between. Germline V gene sequence: CDR1 MNHEY, CDR2 SMNVEV (reference sequence). This CDR3 contains 14 residues. The CDR3 here is CASSLLLGYDEQYF. The CDR3, as DNA: TGTGCCAGCAGTTTATTATTAGGTTATGACGAGCAGTACTTC.

This sequence joins TRBV5-1 and TRBJ2-7; TRBD1 is a possible D gene (5 bases). The CDR3 consists of 15 residues. CDR1 is SGHRS and CDR2 is YFSETQ in the germline V gene. V gave up 0 bases and J gave up 0 bases, with 10 bases separating them. This chain's CDR3 is CASSLAPGISYEQYF. CDR3 coding DNA: TGCGCCAGCAGCTTGGCCCCAGGGATCTCCTACGAGCAGTACTTC.

The J gene is TRBJ1-4, the V gene TRBV6-5; D possibly corresponds to TRBD1 (5 bases). The germline V gene has CDR1 MNHEY and CDR2 SVGAGI. This CDR3 region has 15 residues. V lost 2 bases, J lost 6 bases, and 13 bases lay in between. The CDR3 bases are TGTGCCAGCAGTTACCTTGGCAGGGACCATGAAAAACTGTTTTTT. Translated, it gives CASSYLGRDHEKLFF.

The gene calls are TRBV5-1 and TRBJ2-7, with D uncertain. Looked up from germline, CDR1 is SGHRS and CDR2 is YFSETQ. The CDR3 has 15 amino acids. The V and J ends lost 3 bases and 0 bases respectively, with 13 bases between them. The CDR3 nucleotides are TGCGCCAGCAGCTCCTCGACCGTAAGCTCCTACGAGCAGTACTTC. Protein sequence: CASSSSTVSSYEQYF.

The chain employs TRBV7-6 and TRBJ2-3, with D uncertain. This CDR3 is built from 15 residues. V was clipped by 4 bases and J by 6 bases, with 17 bases between them. Germline V gene data show CDR1 as SGHVS and CDR2 as FNYEAQ. The CDR3 reads CASSSYLGSMDTQYF. CDR3 in DNA: TGTGCCAGCAGCTCCTACCTGGGCAGTATGGATACGCAGTATTTT.

The chain employs TRBV18 and TRBJ1-2, with TRBD1 matching over 8 bases. The V gene's germline CDR1 is KGHSH and CDR2 LQKENI. CDR3 length equals 14 residues. V lost 3 bases and J lost 6; bases outside the gene matches: 6. CDR3 nucleotides: TGTGCCAGCTCACCGTTTTCGGACAGGGATGGCTACACCTTC. Protein sequence: CASSPFSDRDGYTF.

The V gene is TRBV20-1, the J gene TRBJ2-2, with D possibly matching TRBD1 (5 bases). V lost 4 bases to trimming and J lost 5 bases, with 14 bases between them. The CDR3 runs to 14 residues. Germline CDR1 is DFQATT and CDR2 is SNEGSKA (reference sequence). For the CDR3, the DNA is TGCAGTGCTAAGGGGCCCCATTGGACCGGGGAGCTGTTTTTT. This sequence encodes CSAKGPHWTGELFF.

This clonotype was counted only a few times. This chain uses TRBV4-1 with TRBJ2-5; 8 positions match TRBD2. V gave up 1 base and J gave up 4 bases; unmatched junction bases: 5. CDR1 and CDR2 from the germline V gene are MGHRA and YSYEKL. This CDR3 has 15 amino acids. CDR3 bases: TGCGCCAGCAGCCAAGTCCAGCGGGGGCTAGAGACCCAGTACTTC. It is translated as CASSQVQRGLETQYF.